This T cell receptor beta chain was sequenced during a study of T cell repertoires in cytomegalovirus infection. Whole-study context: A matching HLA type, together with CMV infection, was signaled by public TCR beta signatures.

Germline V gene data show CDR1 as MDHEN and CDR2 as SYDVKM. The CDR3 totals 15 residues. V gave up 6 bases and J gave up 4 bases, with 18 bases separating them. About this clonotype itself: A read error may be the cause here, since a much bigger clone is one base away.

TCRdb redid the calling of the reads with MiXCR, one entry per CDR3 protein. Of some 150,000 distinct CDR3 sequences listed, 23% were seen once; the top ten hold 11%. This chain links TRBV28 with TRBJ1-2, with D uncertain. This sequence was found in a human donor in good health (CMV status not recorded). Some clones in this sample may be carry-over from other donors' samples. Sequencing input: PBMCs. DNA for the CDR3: TGTGCCAGCAGGATCCGGGCCTATCTCAGCTATGGCTACACCTTC. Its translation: CASRIRAYLSYGYTF.